Listed below are T cell receptor beta chains from one sample, sequenced in a study of shared clonotypes between healthy human individuals. Clones were read by immunoSEQ multiplex PCR, and TCRdb kept only the in-frame ones, dropping some. This sample has some 660,000 clones; around 73% occur once, and the top ten carry roughly 1.9%. Sequenced sample: memory CD4+ T cells sorted from blood. The receptor set was obtained from a woman aged 30 to 39 in good health. CDR3s include the opening cysteine and the closing phenylalanine or tryptophan. Fields, in order: D gene, clone size, V gene, J gene, CDR3 protein, CDR3 DNA. The D gene is left open where the match is weak. Part of the rows lack a size; the others show once, few, many or a class for expanded clones.

.	.	TRBV28	TRBJ2-1	CASTTPAYNEQFF	TGTGCCAGCACTACGCCTGCCTACAATGAGCAGTTCTTC
.	.	TRBV7-9	TRBJ2-5	CASSGLIKETQYF	TGTGCCAGCAGCGGTCTTATAAAAGAGACCCAGTACTTC
.	.	TRBV5-4	TRBJ2-1	CASRYENNEQFF	TGTGCCAGCAGGTATGAGAATAATGAGCAGTTCTTC
.	few	TRBV28	TRBJ1-2	CARVKPGQTRAFYGYTF	TGTGCCAGAGTAAAACCGGGCCAAACCCGGGCCTTCTATGGCTACACCTTC
.	once	TRBV28	TRBJ1-5	CASTESRGQPQHF	TGTGCCAGCACCGAATCGCGAGGACAGCCCCAGCATTTT
.	.	TRBV7-8	TRBJ2-3	CASSSRTFSDTQYF	TGTGCCAGCAGCTCCCGGACTTTCTCAGATACGCAGTATTTT
TRBD1	.	TRBV6-6	TRBJ1-3	CASRTGPGNTIYF	TGTGCCAGCAGGACAGGGCCTGGAAACACCATATATTTT
.	.	TRBV5-1	TRBJ1-1	CASRRERNTEAFF	TGCGCCAGCAGAAGGGAACGGAACACTGAAGCTTTCTTT
.	few	TRBV27	TRBJ1-1	CASSSLRGNTEAFF	TGTGCCAGCAGTTCCCTCCGCGGGAACACTGAAGCTTTCTTT
.	many	TRBV7-2	TRBJ1-1	CASSLVAGNTEAFF	TGTGCCAGCAGCTTAGTGGCAGGGAACACTGAAGCTTTCTTT
.	.	TRBV28	TRBJ2-7	CASRPTGVDYEQYF	TGTGCCAGCCGCCCAACGGGAGTTGACTACGAGCAGTACTTC
TRBD1	few	TRBV14	TRBJ2-1	CASSQRTGQYNEQFF	TGTGCCAGCAGCCAACGGACAGGGCAGTACAATGAGCAGTTCTTC
TRBD1	.	TRBV18	TRBJ1-2	CASSPNNPGQVGIGYTF	TGTGCCAGCTCACCGAACAACCCGGGACAGGTGGGAATCGGCTACACCTTC
TRBD1	.	TRBV6-1	TRBJ2-7	CASSDFGQGDEQYF	TGTGCCAGCAGTGATTTTGGACAGGGTGACGAGCAGTACTTC